The next 28 T cell receptor beta chains were all read from a single sample in a study of blood T cell repertoires in COVID-19. Generated by immunoSEQ multiplex PCR, the TCRdb table keeps only in-frame clones and is missing some. The data contain 100,000 or so clones, 70% to 90% of them seen just once; the ten biggest clones take up about 5%. The sequencing sample was made of peripheral blood. These receptors all stem from a human donor in a cohort sampled during active COVID-19.

V is TRBV10-2 and J is TRBJ2-1; the D gene is possibly TRBD1 (5 bases). The CDR3 loop spans 12 amino acids. Trimming removed 6 bases at V and 4 bases at J, with 7 bases between. Germline CDR1 reads WSHSY; CDR2 reads SAAADI. The CDR3: CASRGPYNEQFF. Written as DNA, the CDR3 is TGCGCCAGCAGGGGGCCATACAATGAGCAGTTCTTC.

The chain carries TRBV18 and TRBJ1-1, with 7 bases lining up with TRBD1. Looked up from germline, CDR1 is KGHSH and CDR2 is LQKENI. The length of the CDR3 is 14 residues. Trimming cost V 1 base and J 1 base; bases outside gene matches: 0. The CDR3: CASSPRTGNTEAFF. CDR3 bases: TGTGCCAGCTCACCACGGACAGGGAACACTGAAGCTTTCTTT.

The V gene is TRBV18, the J gene TRBJ1-5; 12 bases are shared with TRBD1. V trimming: 3 bases; J trimming: 0 bases; junction bases outside the gene matches: 12. This CDR3 has 20 residues. Germline assignment: CDR1 KGHSH and CDR2 LQKENI. The CDR3 loop reads CASSPLPGTGGSYSNQPQHF. For the CDR3, the DNA is TGTGCCAGCTCACCTCTTCCCGGGACAGGGGGCTCTTATAGCAATCAGCCCCAGCATTTT.

The chain recombines TRBV5-1 with TRBJ2-5; the match to TRBD2 covers 13 bases. Per the germline V gene, CDR1 is SGHRS and CDR2 is YFSETQ. V was pared by 0 bases and J by 14 bases, with 7 bases of the junction left unmatched. The CDR3 has 14 residues. The CDR3 sequence: CASSLARTSGSYYF. For the CDR3, the DNA is TGCGCCAGCAGCTTGGCAAGGACTAGCGGGAGTTATTACTTC.

The chain recombines TRBV19 with TRBJ2-5; D unresolved. V was clipped by 5 bases and J by 3 bases, with 7 bases between them. This CDR3 region has 12 residues. CDR1 and CDR2 from the germline V gene are LNHDA and SQIVND (reference sequence). The DNA for the CDR3 is TGTGCCAGTAGTCGTCCTAAAGAGACCCAGTACTTC. It translates to CASSRPKETQYF.

The rearrangement joins TRBV2 to TRBJ1-1; the D gene is possibly TRBD1 (6 bases). The V gene's germline CDR1 is SNHLY and CDR2 FYNNEI. V lost 6 bases to trimming and J lost 6 bases, with 17 bases between them. The CDR3 runs to 14 residues. The CDR3 reads CASRANRANAEAFF. DNA of the CDR3: TGTGCCAGCAGGGCAAACAGGGCCAACGCTGAAGCTTTCTTT.

The chain recombines TRBV5-1 with TRBJ1-2; D gene unclear. V was clipped by 7 bases and J by 8 bases, with 15 bases between them. Germline V gene sequence: CDR1 SGHRS, CDR2 YFSETQ. The CDR3 sequence is 12 residues long. The CDR3 here is CASPYPEKGYTF. The CDR3 region has the DNA TGCGCCAGCCCGTACCCGGAGAAGGGCTACACCTTC.

The chain employs TRBV9 and TRBJ1-2; D unclear. Germline V gene sequence: CDR1 SGDLS, CDR2 YYNGEE. Trimming took off 0 bases at V and 8 bases at J, with 11 bases between the two ends. This CDR3 is built from 13 residues. As DNA, the CDR3 is TGTGCCAGCAGCGTAGCCCAGTACGGGGGCTACACCTTC. Translation gives CASSVAQYGGYTF.

The chain is built from TRBV7-9 and TRBJ2-7; D uncertain. V was trimmed by 5 bases and J by 0 bases, leaving 14 bases between them. This CDR3 contains 15 residues. The germline V gene encodes CDR1 SEHNR and CDR2 FQNEAQ (reference sequence). The CDR3 is CASSPPPWSSYEQYF. In DNA, the CDR3 is TGTGCCAGCAGCCCCCCTCCGTGGAGCTCCTACGAGCAGTACTTC.

The chain has TRBV24-1 and TRBJ2-2; perhaps TRBD1 as D (5 bases). Germline CDR1 is KGHDR and CDR2 is SFDVKD. V was clipped by 0 bases and J by 7 bases, with 8 bases between them. This CDR3 spans 14 amino acids. Here the CDR3 DNA reads TGTGCCACCAGTGATTTGAGGGGCGGCGGGGAGCTGTTTTTT. Its translation is CATSDLRGGGELFF.

V and J are TRBV7-2 and TRBJ2-1, with TRBD2 matching over 7 bases. Germline trimming cut 2 bases from V and 4 bases from J; bases unmatched to any gene: 8. This CDR3 has 16 amino acids. CDR1 SGHTA and CDR2 FQGNSA come from the germline V gene. The CDR3 bases are TGTGCCAGCAGCTTAAAGCGGGACTACATTTACAATGAGCAGTTCTTC. This gives the protein CASSLKRDYIYNEQFF. The full variable domain, completed using reference TRBV7-2 and TRBJ2-1, is GAGVSQSPSNKVTEKGKDVELRCDPISGHTALYWYRQSLGQGLEFLIYFQGNSAPDKSGLPSDRFSAERTGGSVSTLTIQRTQQEDSAVYLCASSLKRDYIYNEQFFGPGTRLTVL.

This rearrangement joins TRBV9 to TRBJ2-3, with TRBD1 matching 10 bases. Germline V lookup: CDR1 SGDLS, CDR2 YYNGEE. J was trimmed by 4 bases and V by 0 bases; bases with no gene match: 11. The CDR3 has 18 amino acids. In DNA, the CDR3 is TGTGCCAGCAGCGTAGCGTCCGAGACAGGGGGCTATGCAGATACGCAGTATTTT. Translated: CASSVASETGGYADTQYF.

The chain employs TRBV28 and TRBJ1-5; 8 positions agree with TRBD1. This CDR3 is 14 amino acids long. Trimming took 5 bases from V and 8 from J; bases not matched to a gene: 8. From germline, CDR1 is MDHEN and CDR2 SYDVKM. The CDR3 sequence is CASSPPGGPEPQHF. For the CDR3, the DNA is TGTGCCAGCAGTCCCCCAGGGGGCCCGGAGCCCCAGCATTTT.

The genes are TRBV28 and TRBJ1-5; 7 bases match TRBD1. Trimming removed 3 bases from V and 5 bases from J; junction bases left unmatched: 1. Germline loops: CDR1 MDHEN, CDR2 SYDVKM. CDR3 size: 13 residues. CDR3 DNA: TGTGCCAGCAGTTTCAGGGGGTATCAGCCCCAGCATTTT. Translation gives CASSFRGYQPQHF. Supplemented by reference TRBV28 and TRBJ1-5, the full variable domain reads DVKVTQSSRYLVKRTGEKVFLECVQDMDHENMFWYRQDPGLGLRLIYFSYDVKMKEKGDIPEGYSVSREKKERFSLILESASTNQTSMYLCASSFRGYQPQHFGDGTRLSIL.

The chain links TRBV28 to TRBJ1-5; D uncertain. The CDR3 covers 12 residues. V lost 7 bases to trimming and J lost 7 bases, with 11 bases between them. Germline V gene lookup returns CDR1 MDHEN and CDR2 SYDVKM. CDR3 sequence (DNA): TGTGCCAGCATGGCAGGCATCCAGCCCCAGCATTTT. Translation gives CASMAGIQPQHF. Looking up the rest from reference TRBV28 and TRBJ1-5 gives the full variable domain: DVKVTQSSRYLVKRTGEKVFLECVQDMDHENMFWYRQDPGLGLRLIYFSYDVKMKEKGDIPEGYSVSREKKERFSLILESASTNQTSMYLCASMAGIQPQHFGDGTRLSIL.

V and J are TRBV30 and TRBJ1-1; 7 positions agree with TRBD1. The germline V gene has CDR1 GTSNPN and CDR2 SVGIG (reference sequence). With 3 bases clipped from V and 1 base from J, the junction kept 11 bases outside the gene matches. The CDR3 loop spans 16 amino acids. The CDR3 DNA reads TGTGCCTGGAGGAGGGCTGGAGGGGGCGCGAACACTGAAGCTTTCTTT. Protein: CAWRRAGGGANTEAFF.

V gene TRBV2 combines with J gene TRBJ1-5, with 10 bases lining up with TRBD1. Germline V gene sequence: CDR1 SNHLY, CDR2 FYNNEI. With V trimmed by 5 bases and J by 4 bases, 5 bases remained unmatched. This CDR3 has 15 amino acids. CDR3 bases: TGTGCCAGCAGTCCCGGGACAGGGGAAAATCAGCCCCAGCATTTT. It encodes CASSPGTGENQPQHF.

The table lists this clone with a count of one. V and J are TRBV29-1 and TRBJ2-7; TRBD1 matches at 7 bases. The CDR3 runs to 11 residues. Looked up from germline, CDR1 is SQVTM and CDR2 is ANQGSEA. CDR3 amino acids: CVGTDEGEQYF. DNA of the CDR3: TGCGTTGGGACAGACGAGGGGGAGCAGTACTTC.

The V call is TRBV28, the J call TRBJ2-2; TRBD1 aligns across 10 bases. In germline, CDR1 is MDHEN, CDR2 SYDVKM. The V gene end was trimmed by 8 bases and the J gene end by 6 bases; junction bases not matched to a gene: 15. This CDR3 is built from 17 residues. In DNA, the CDR3 is TGTGCCAGCCGGATCCACAGATGGGGACAGGGGTCCGGGGAGCTGTTTTTT. It yields the protein CASRIHRWGQGSGELFF. Drawing the rest from reference TRBV28 and TRBJ2-2, the complete variable domain is DVKVTQSSRYLVKRTGEKVFLECVQDMDHENMFWYRQDPGLGLRLIYFSYDVKMKEKGDIPEGYSVSREKKERFSLILESASTNQTSMYLCASRIHRWGQGSGELFFGEGSRLTVL.

The gene calls are TRBV24-1 and TRBJ1-2; TRBD1 aligns across 8 bases. CDR1 and CDR2 (germline): KGHDR, SFDVKD. The CDR3 has 18 amino acids. V was pared by 2 bases and J by 4 bases, with 14 bases of the junction left unmatched. This CDR3 is CATSDSHDSLTGAYGYTF. The CDR3 DNA follows: TGTGCCACCAGTGATTCGCACGACTCCCTGACAGGGGCCTATGGCTACACCTTC.

The gene calls are TRBV25-1 and TRBJ2-2; no clear D. This CDR3 region has 16 residues. Looked up from germline, CDR1 is MGHDK and CDR2 is SYGVNS. V was shortened by 6 bases and J by 2 bases, with 16 bases between the two germline ends. This CDR3 reads CASRAPLIINTGELFF. The CDR3 coding sequence is TGTGCCAGCAGGGCCCCTTTGATAATAAACACCGGGGAGCTGTTTTTT.

The count of this clone is one. This rearrangement joins TRBV7-8 to TRBJ2-7, with D possibly matching TRBD1 (5 bases). CDR3 length equals 14 residues. V was clipped by 1 base and J by 2 bases, with 9 bases between them. From germline, CDR1 is SGHVS and CDR2 FQNEAQ. The CDR3 is CASSLDVGAYEQYF. The CDR3 nucleotides are TGTGCCAGCAGCTTAGATGTAGGGGCCTACGAGCAGTACTTC.

The chain couples TRBV19 to TRBJ1-2, with D possibly TRBD1 on 6 matching bases. The V gene's germline CDR1 is LNHDA and CDR2 SQIVND (reference sequence). The CDR3 loop spans 15 amino acids. Trimming pared 4 bases from V and 7 bases from J, leaving 19 bases between. CDR3 in DNA: TGTGCCAGTAGTACCTCGACAGGAGCGAGAGGTGGCTACACCTTC. Translation: CASSTSTGARGGYTF.

The chain joins TRBV14 to TRBJ2-1; D is uncertain. The V gene lost 4 bases and the J gene lost 7 bases, with 14 bases spanning the gap. The CDR3 is 14 amino acids. Per germline, CDR1 SGHDN and CDR2 FVKESK. CDR3 protein: CASSLASGLNEQFF. For the CDR3, the DNA is TGTGCCAGCAGCCTAGCCTCTGGTTTAAATGAGCAGTTCTTC.

The chain uses TRBV5-1 and TRBJ2-7, with TRBD2 matching 7 bases. This CDR3 has 14 residues. CDR1 is SGHRS, CDR2 YFSETQ, per germline. J was trimmed by 5 bases and V by 4 bases; bases with no gene match: 9. CDR3 coding DNA: TGCGCCAGCAGCAGCGGGACCCCCGGGAACGAGCAGTACTTC. This translates into CASSSGTPGNEQYF.

V usage is TRBV6-1 and J usage is TRBJ2-3, with TRBD2 identical over 8 bases. The CDR3 extends over 15 amino acids. Per the germline V gene, CDR1 is MNHNS and CDR2 is SASEGT. V was pared by 2 bases and J by 0 bases, with 1 base of the junction left unmatched. CDR3 in DNA: TGTGCCAGCAGTGAACTAGCGGGTAGCACAGATACGCAGTATTTT. Translation: CASSELAGSTDTQYF.

The V call is TRBV6-6, the J call TRBJ1-5, with D possibly TRBD1 on 5 matching bases. CDR1 and CDR2 from the germline V gene are MNHNY and SVGAGI (reference sequence). The CDR3 totals 13 residues. V gave up 8 bases and J gave up 6 bases, with 14 bases separating them. CDR3 amino acids: CASGRGSGQPQHF. The CDR3 DNA follows: TGTGCCAGCGGAAGGGGATCGGGTCAGCCCCAGCATTTT.

This chain uses TRBV7-2 with TRBJ2-2, with 9 positions matching TRBD1. V gave up 2 bases and J gave up 7 bases; unmatched junction bases: 2. The germline gives CDR1 SGHTA, CDR2 FQGNSA. The CDR3 has 14 residues. The CDR3 coding sequence is TGTGCCAGCAGCTTAAACAGGGGGCGCGGGGAGCTGTTTTTT. It is translated as CASSLNRGRGELFF. Full variable domain (outside the CDR3, taken from reference TRBV7-2 and TRBJ2-2): GAGVSQSPSNKVTEKGKDVELRCDPISGHTALYWYRQSLGQGLEFLIYFQGNSAPDKSGLPSDRFSAERTGGSVSTLTIQRTQQEDSAVYLCASSLNRGRGELFFGEGSRLTVL.